Each of the 7 T cell receptor beta chains below was sequenced from the same sample in a study of T-cell memory formation after mild COVID-19. TCRdb recomputed calls from the 5' RACE reads with MiXCR, one row per CDR3 protein. The sample yields about 270,000 distinct CDR3 sequences, 15% to 19% seen once. The sample taken for sequencing was PBMCs or a T cell subset sorted from them (not recorded which). The receptors shown here come from an adult woman who had mild COVID-19 (a few samples of this study predate the infection). Cell type and time point are not known.

The table lists this clonotype with a count of one. V usage is TRBV12-3 or TRBV12-4 and J usage is TRBJ2-1; 12 nucleotides line up with TRBD2. The CDR3 is made up of 14 amino acids. J gave up 8 bases and V 7 bases, and 6 bases lay outside the gene matches. CDR3 residues: CASKTSGRSHEQFF. The CDR3 nucleotides read TGTGCCAGCAAGACTAGCGGGAGATCCCATGAGCAGTTCTTC.

The gene calls are TRBV7-2 and TRBJ2-6; tentative D call: TRBD2 (6 bases). The length of the CDR3 is 17 residues. Germline loops: CDR1 SGHTA, CDR2 FQGNSA. V lost 3 bases and J 0 bases, leaving 12 bases between the germline ends. The CDR3 sequence: CASSFRAGSSGANVLTF. CDR3 nucleotide sequence: TGTGCCAGCAGCTTCCGGGCGGGGAGCTCTGGGGCCAACGTCCTGACTTTC.

The rearrangement links TRBV6-2 or TRBV6-3 to TRBJ1-5, with D hard to call. CDR1 and CDR2 (germline): MNHEY, SVGEGT. Trimming took 2 bases from V and 6 from J, leaving 8 bases between them. The CDR3 runs 13 residues. CDR3 in amino acids: CASSYVRIQPQHF. Here the CDR3 DNA reads TGTGCCAGCAGTTACGTGCGAATTCAGCCCCAGCATTTT.

There are a few counts of this clonotype. The V and J genes are TRBV12-3 or TRBV12-4 and TRBJ2-1; D perhaps matches TRBD1 (5 bases). The CDR3 runs 12 residues. V lost 7 bases and J lost 11, with 15 bases in between. The CDR3 region is CASTRSGAKQFF. For the CDR3, the DNA is TGTGCCAGCACCCGGAGTGGGGCGAAGCAGTTCTTC.

The chain couples TRBV29-1 to TRBJ2-1, with D perhaps TRBD2 (6 bases). Germline CDR1 and CDR2: SQVTM and ANQGSEA. This CDR3 is 12 amino acids long. Trimming stripped 7 bases from V and 10 bases from J, with 17 bases between. CDR3 region: CSASGSGVEQFF. CDR3 coding DNA: TGCAGCGCTTCCGGGAGTGGAGTGGAGCAGTTCTTC.

The chain uses TRBV5-5 and TRBJ1-5, with D possibly matching TRBD1 (6 bases). V gave up 4 bases and J gave up 4 bases, with 12 bases separating them. The CDR3 is 14 amino acids. Germline CDR1 reads SGHKS; CDR2 reads YYEKEE (reference sequence). CDR3 region: CASSRQDGNQPQHF. In nucleotides, the CDR3 is TGTGCCAGCAGCCGACAGGATGGGAATCAGCCCCAGCATTTT. Full variable domain (remainder filled in from reference TRBV5-5 and TRBJ1-5): DAGVTQSPTHLIKTRGQQVTLRCSPISGHKSVSWYQQVLGQGPQFIFQYYEKEERGRGNFPDRFSARQFPNYSSELNVNALLLGDSALYLCASSRQDGNQPQHFGDGTRLSIL.

CDR3 DNA sequence: TGTGCCAGCAGCTCAATCCGGGGGCGCAAAGAGCGCAATGAGCAGTTCTTC. As protein: CASSSIRGRKERNEQFF. The genes are TRBV11-2 and TRBJ2-1; D may be TRBD1 or TRBD2 (6 bases each). This CDR3 has 17 amino acids. Per the germline V gene, CDR1 is SGHAT and CDR2 is FQNNGV. Trimming took 4 bases from V and 6 from J, leaving 22 bases between them.